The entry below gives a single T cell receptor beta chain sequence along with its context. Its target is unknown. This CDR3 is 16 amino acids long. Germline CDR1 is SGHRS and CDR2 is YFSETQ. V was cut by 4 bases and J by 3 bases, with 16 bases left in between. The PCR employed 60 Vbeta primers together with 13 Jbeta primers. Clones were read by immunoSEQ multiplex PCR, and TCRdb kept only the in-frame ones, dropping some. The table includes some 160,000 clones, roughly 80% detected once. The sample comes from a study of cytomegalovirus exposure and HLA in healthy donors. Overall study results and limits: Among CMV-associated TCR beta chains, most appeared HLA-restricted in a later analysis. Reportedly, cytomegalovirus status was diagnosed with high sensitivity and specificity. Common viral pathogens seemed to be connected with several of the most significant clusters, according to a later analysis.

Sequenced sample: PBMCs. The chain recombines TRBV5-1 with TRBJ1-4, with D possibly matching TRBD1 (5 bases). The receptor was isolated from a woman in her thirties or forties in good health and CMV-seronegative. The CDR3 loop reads CASSGNAGKANEKLFF. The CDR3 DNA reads TGCGCCAGCAGCGGGAATGCAGGGAAAGCTAATGAAAAACTGTTTTTT.